Each of the 2 T cell receptor beta chains below was sequenced from the same sample in a study of cytomegalovirus exposure and HLA in healthy donors. PCR amplification relied on 60 Vbeta primers (plus 13 Jbeta primers). TCRdb keeps only in-frame clones here, not all; method: immunoSEQ multiplex PCR. The sample has around 90,000 clones, over 60% seen once; the top ten hold roughly 21%. Sequencing used PBMCs. The receptors come from a woman between 50 and 59 years old in good health and CMV-seropositive.

The rearrangement uses TRBV5-1 and TRBJ1-5; 7 nucleotides match TRBD1. The CDR3 totals 13 residues. Losses at the gene ends were 5 bases for V and 3 bases for J; bases not matched to a gene: 2. CDR1 is SGHRS and CDR2 is YFSETQ in the germline V gene. The CDR3 loop is CASRGQDNQPQHF. In nucleotides, the CDR3 is TGCGCCAGCAGAGGACAGGACAATCAGCCCCAGCATTTT.

The rearrangement uses TRBV4-1 and TRBJ1-2; 9 bases map to TRBD1. CDR3 size: 14 residues. Germline V gene sequence: CDR1 MGHRA, CDR2 YSYEKL. J gave up 3 bases and V 6 bases, and 5 bases lay outside the gene matches. The DNA for the CDR3 is TGCGCCAGCAGAGGGACAGGGAGGGACTATGGCTACACCTTC. Translating it yields CASRGTGRDYGYTF.